Each of the 28 T cell receptor beta chains below was sequenced from the same sample in a study of beta chain features in type 1 diabetes. All of the isolated RNA was reverse transcribed, so expressed TCRB transcripts were sequenced. Sequencing used immunoSEQ multiplex PCR; TCRdb keeps in-frame clones, though not all of them. This sample has hundreds of thousands of clones, with 12% to 15% found just once. The sequenced sample consisted of central memory CD4+ T cells from blood. These receptor sequences come from a man in his thirties or forties in good health.

This clone appeared a few times. This chain connects TRBV9 to TRBJ2-4, with D possibly TRBD1 on 5 matching bases. This CDR3 is 13 amino acids long. From germline, CDR1 is SGDLS and CDR2 YYNGEE. Trimming took 3 bases from V and 7 from J, leaving 11 bases between them. The CDR3 here is CASSAGPGNIQYF. The CDR3 bases are TGTGCCAGCAGCGCTGGACCAGGGAACATTCAGTACTTC.

V and J are TRBV7-9 and TRBJ1-1, with TRBD1 matching 8 bases. The CDR3 runs to 14 residues. V gave up 4 bases and J gave up 0 bases; unmatched junction bases: 1. CDR1 is SEHNR and CDR2 is FQNEAQ in the germline V gene (reference sequence). The CDR3 DNA sequence: TGTGCCAGCAGCTCGGACAGGGTGAACACTGAAGCTTTCTTT. Translation: CASSSDRVNTEAFF. The whole variable domain, filled in from reference TRBV7-9 and TRBJ1-1, reads DTGVSQNPRHKITKRGQNVTFRCDPISEHNRLYWYRQTLGQGPEFLTYFQNEAQLEKSRLLSDRFSAERPKGSFSTLEIQRTEQGDSAMYLCASSSDRVNTEAFFGQGTRLTVV.

This clone appeared a few times. The V call is TRBV6-1, the J call TRBJ1-1; D gene unclear. This CDR3 comprises 15 residues. Germline CDR1 and CDR2: MNHNS and SASEGT. The V end was cut by 8 bases, the J end by 4 bases, with 20 bases between. CDR3 DNA sequence: TGTGCCAGCGCTCAACATGGAGCGGGAGCCACTGAAGCTTTCTTT. It translates to CASAQHGAGATEAFF.

This clone was detected only a few times. The chain recombines TRBV15 with TRBJ2-2; D ambiguous. The CDR3 runs to 19 residues. The germline gives CDR1 LNHNV, CDR2 YYDKDF (reference sequence). Trimming removed 0 bases at V and 5 bases at J, with 22 bases between. CDR3 DNA sequence: TGTGCCACCAGCAGAGATCACCCCCGGCAGGCCGTAAGGACCGGGGAGCTGTTTTTT. It encodes CATSRDHPRQAVRTGELFF.

This clone was found many times. V usage is TRBV29-1 and J usage is TRBJ2-1, with TRBD2 matching over 9 bases. Trimming cost V 5 bases and J 5 bases; bases outside gene matches: 7. The V gene's germline CDR1 is SQVTM and CDR2 ANQGSEA. The CDR3 has 14 residues. CDR3 DNA: TGCAGCGTTAGAACCGGGACTAGCCACAATGAGCAGTTCTTC. This translates into CSVRTGTSHNEQFF.

This chain links TRBV5-4 with TRBJ2-2; D call uncertain. V was shortened by 5 bases and J by 6 bases, with 11 bases between the two germline ends. The CDR3 loop spans 13 amino acids. From germline, CDR1 is SGHNT and CDR2 YYREEE (reference sequence). For the CDR3, the DNA is TGTGCCAGCAGTTCCGTGGGGTCCGGGGAGCTGTTTTTT. Protein sequence: CASSSVGSGELFF.

The CDR3 bases are TGTGCCAGCAGTCCCCGTGACAGGTTTAATGAAAAACTGTTTTTT. Translation: CASSPRDRFNEKLFF. The chain carries TRBV27 and TRBJ1-4; tentative D call: TRBD1 (6 bases). The CDR3 extends over 15 amino acids. Germline V gives CDR1 MNHEY, CDR2 SMNVEV (reference sequence). V lost 5 bases and J lost 4, with 14 bases in between.

The DNA of the CDR3 is TGCGCCAGCAGAGATGGACAGGGAGGACAAGAGACCCAGTACTTC. Translation: CASRDGQGGQETQYF. The rearrangement joins TRBV5-1 to TRBJ2-5; 8 bases match TRBD1. The CDR3 runs to 15 residues. The V gene's germline CDR1 is SGHRS and CDR2 YFSETQ. Losses at the gene ends were 5 bases for V and 2 bases for J; bases not matched to a gene: 8.

This clone has just a few counts. It is unclear where the CDR3 begins or ends on the DNA, so no DNA is shown, and the CDR3 is as TCRdb lists it. This chain connects TRBV28 to TRBJ1-5. Germline-derived CDR1 and CDR2 are MDHEN and SYDVKM. A total of 15 residues make up the CDR3, ends included. The CDR3 is CASSLLSGPYQPQHF.

The rearrangement joins TRBV29-1 to TRBJ1-4, with a weak D call TRBD1 (6 bases). Germline V CDR1 and CDR2: SQVTM, ANQGSEA. This CDR3 has 14 amino acids. Trimming pared 6 bases from V and 4 bases from J, leaving 15 bases between. In nucleotides, the CDR3 is TGCAGCGTCACCGGGACAACCTATAATGAAAAACTGTTTTTT. As protein: CSVTGTTYNEKLFF.

V is TRBV7-9 and J is TRBJ2-5; D ambiguous. Trimming took off 1 base at V and 1 base at J, with 4 bases between the two ends. Per germline, CDR1 SEHNR and CDR2 FQNEAQ (reference sequence). The CDR3 contains 13 residues. Here the CDR3 DNA reads TGTGCCAGCAGCTTAGTCATCCAAGAGACCCAGTACTTC. Its translation: CASSLVIQETQYF.

The V and J genes are TRBV7-9 and TRBJ1-4, with TRBD1 matching 10 bases. This CDR3 is 14 amino acids long. Germline CDR1 and CDR2: SEHNR and FQNEAQ (reference sequence). V shed 2 bases and J 16 bases; nucleotides not matched to a gene: 10. CDR3 protein: CASSLSTGGQKPFF. For the CDR3, the DNA is TGTGCCAGCAGCTTATCGACAGGGGGCCAGAAGCCGTTTTTT.

The chain has TRBV6-1 and TRBJ2-1; 12 nucleotides line up with TRBD2. This CDR3 spans 15 amino acids. Germline V gene data show CDR1 as MNHNS and CDR2 as SASEGT. The V and J ends lost 6 bases and 8 bases, in that order; junction bases with no gene match: 8. The CDR3 DNA reads as TGTGCCAGCAGGACTGGACTAGCGGGAAAGGATGAGCAGTTCTTC. It is translated as CASRTGLAGKDEQFF.

Here the CDR3 DNA reads TGTGCCAGCAGCTGGCACGAGGAGACCCAGTACTTC. Amino acid sequence: CASSWHEETQYF. The genes are TRBV7-6 and TRBJ2-5; D unclear. Germline V lookup: CDR1 SGHVS, CDR2 FNYEAQ. The CDR3 consists of 12 residues. V gave up 4 bases and J gave up 5 bases, with 8 bases separating them.

V is TRBV11-3 and J is TRBJ2-1; D might be TRBD1 (6 bases). Per germline, CDR1 SGHNT and CDR2 YENEEA. The CDR3 is 16 residues long. Trimming removed 1 base at V and 6 bases at J, with 16 bases between. CDR3 sequence: CASSLAHDRPFNEQFF. The CDR3 bases are TGTGCCAGCAGCTTAGCCCACGACAGGCCTTTCAATGAGCAGTTCTTC.

This clone occurred a few times. The chain uses TRBV4-3 and TRBJ1-4; D not certain. Per germline, CDR1 LGHNA and CDR2 YSLEER. This CDR3 contains 13 residues. Trimming removed 1 base at V and 8 bases at J, with 8 bases between. The CDR3, as DNA: TGCGCCAGCAGCCAAGCCCCTATGGAAAAACTGTTTTTT. Its protein is CASSQAPMEKLFF.

Many counts were recorded for this clone. V is TRBV14 and J is TRBJ2-1, with a tentative D call TRBD1 (6 bases). Germline V lookup: CDR1 SGHDN, CDR2 FVKESK. V was trimmed by 2 bases and J by 5 bases, leaving 13 bases between them. The CDR3 runs to 15 residues. The DNA of the CDR3 is TGTGCCAGCAGCCAACGAGGACAGAGCAACAATGAGCAGTTCTTC. Its translation is CASSQRGQSNNEQFF.

CDR3 DNA: TGTGCCAGCAGTGAAGGAAGGGGCGGCACAGATACGCAGTATTTT. Its translation is CASSEGRGGTDTQYF. This sequence joins TRBV2 and TRBJ2-3; D is perhaps TRBD1 (5 bases). In germline, CDR1 is SNHLY, CDR2 FYNNEI. The length of the CDR3 is 15 residues. The V end was cut by 1 base, the J end by 1 base, with 9 bases between.

The chain couples TRBV7-8 to TRBJ2-1, with 7 bases fitting TRBD2. The CDR3 loop spans 13 amino acids. Per the germline V gene, CDR1 is SGHVS and CDR2 is FQNEAQ. V gave up 5 bases and J gave up 7 bases; unmatched junction bases: 5. CDR3 bases: TGTGCCAGCAGCAAGTCTAGCGGTAATGAGCAGTTCTTC. This encodes CASSKSSGNEQFF.

This clone showed up just a few times. The rearrangement uses TRBV10-3 and TRBJ1-5; D unclear. Looked up from germline, CDR1 is ENHRY and CDR2 is SYGVKD. Trimming removed 10 bases from V and 2 bases from J, with 18 bases in between. The CDR3 has 15 amino acids. This CDR3 is CASKYTATGNQPQHF. The CDR3 DNA reads as TGTGCCAGCAAATACACGGCGACGGGCAATCAGCCCCAGCATTTT.

The rearrangement uses TRBV7-6 and TRBJ2-7, with 7 positions matching TRBD2. The CDR3 spans 12 residues. Germline assignment: CDR1 SGHVS and CDR2 FNYEAQ. The V gene end was trimmed by 3 bases and the J gene end by 6 bases; junction bases not matched to a gene: 2. The CDR3 DNA is TGTGCCAGCAGCTTCCCGGGGGGCGAGCAGTACGTC. This gives the protein CASSFPGGEQYV.

This clone was seen ten or more times. The chain combines TRBV19 with TRBJ1-5; 10 bases are shared with TRBD1. The V gene's germline CDR1 is LNHDA and CDR2 SQIVND (reference sequence). After removal of 3 bases from V and 4 bases from J, the junction contained 12 bases not matched to a gene. The CDR3 contains 18 residues. The CDR3 bases are TGTGCCAGTAGTATGGGGATCGGACAGGGGGAGTTGAATCAGCCCCAGCATTTT. Protein product: CASSMGIGQGELNQPQHF. Variable domain in full (rest from reference TRBV19 and TRBJ1-5): DGGITQSPKYLFRKEGQNVTLSCEQNLNHDAMYWYRQDPGQGLRLIYYSQIVNDFQKGDIAEGYSVSREKKESFPLTVTSAQKNPTAFYLCASSMGIGQGELNQPQHFGDGTRLSIL.

This clone was found a few times. It may be a read error: a sequence one base away is much more abundant. The CDR3 sequence: CASSLGTGAEAFF. CDR3 DNA sequence: TGTGCCAGCAGCTTAGGGACAGGGGCTGAAGCTTTCTTT. The chain combines TRBV7-3 with TRBJ1-1, with TRBD1 identical over 10 bases. The CDR3 totals 13 residues. From germline, CDR1 is SGHTA and CDR2 FQGTGA. The ends lost 2 bases at V and 6 bases at J; junction bases unmatched: 0.

This clone was counted a few times. The rearrangement joins TRBV5-4 to TRBJ2-5, with TRBD1 matching 9 bases. The germline V gene encodes CDR1 SGHNT and CDR2 YYREEE (reference sequence). J gave up 5 bases and V 4 bases, and 6 bases lay outside the gene matches. The CDR3 totals 14 residues. The CDR3 DNA reads TGTGCCAGCAGCGACCGGGACAGGGCGGAGACCCAGTACTTC. Residues: CASSDRDRAETQYF.

The gene calls are TRBV12-5 and TRBJ2-5; D perhaps matches TRBD2 (5 bases). This CDR3 spans 15 amino acids. Germline CDR1 LGHNT, CDR2 FRNRAP. V gave up 2 bases and J gave up 5 bases, with 15 bases separating them. In DNA, the CDR3 is TGTGCTAGTGGTTTGAGAGCTAGCAATGGCGAGACCCAGTACTTC. This codes for CASGLRASNGETQYF. The whole variable domain, filled in from reference TRBV12-5 and TRBJ2-5, reads DARVTQTPRHKVTEMGQEVTMRCQPILGHNTVFWYRQTMMQGLELLAYFRNRAPLDDSGMPKDRFSAEMPDATLATLKIQPSEPRDSAVYFCASGLRASNGETQYFGPGTRLLVL.

The V and J genes are TRBV5-1 and TRBJ2-1; D unclear. The CDR3 has 15 residues. Trimming shortened V by 4 bases and J by 0 bases, and 11 bases separated the two germline ends. Germline loops: CDR1 SGHRS, CDR2 YFSETQ. CDR3 in DNA: TGCGCCAGCAGCATAGACCGCCGCTCCTACAATGAGCAGTTCTTC. It yields the protein CASSIDRRSYNEQFF. The full variable domain, rest sourced from reference TRBV5-1 and TRBJ2-1, is KAGVTQTPRYLIKTRGQQVTLSCSPISGHRSVSWYQQTPGQGLQFLFEYFSETQRNKGNFPGRFSGRQFSNSRSEMNVSTLELGDSALYLCASSIDRRSYNEQFFGPGTRLTVL.

This clone was observed a few times. The junction and the germline gene differ at one end; a read error may be behind it. This chain joins TRBV7-2 and TRBJ2-3; 7 bases are shared with TRBD2. Per the germline V gene, CDR1 is SGHTA and CDR2 is FQGNSA. The CDR3 is 13 amino acids. CDR3: CASSLGLQEHRAF. In nucleotides, the CDR3 is TGTGCCAGCAGCTTGGGACTACAGGAACACCGGGCTTTT. The full variable domain, completed using reference TRBV7-2 and TRBJ2-3, is GAGVSQSPSNKVTEKGKDVELRCDPISGHTALYWYRQSLGQGLEFLIYFQGNSAPDKSGLPSDRFSAERTGGSVSTLTIQRTQQEDSAVYLCASSLGLQEHRAFGPGTRLTVL.

This clone appeared many times. The chain is built from TRBV2 and TRBJ2-2; 10 nucleotides match TRBD1. After removal of 6 bases from V and 1 base from J, the junction contained 5 bases not matched to a gene. The germline V gene encodes CDR1 SNHLY and CDR2 FYNNEI. The CDR3 runs to 16 residues. CDR3 region: CASSPRTGGNTGELFF. The CDR3 DNA follows: TGTGCCAGCAGCCCCCGGACAGGGGGGAACACCGGGGAGCTGTTTTTT.